The rows below give T cell receptor beta chains drawn from one sample of a study of tumor-infiltrating lymphocytes in primary liver carcinoma. TCRdb reprocessed the multiplex PCR reads via MiXCR and lists one record per CDR3 protein. The sample gives roughly 180,000 distinct CDR3 sequences, about 60% of which show up once; approximately 68% is in the top ten. Sequencing was carried out using peripheral blood. The receptors were gathered from a man aged 40-55 years with primary liver carcinoma and hepatitis B virus infection. Each CDR3 is given with its conserved first and last residue. D genes are given only for firm matches. Clone size is stated in some rows and not others, as once, few, many or a class when expanded.

CDR3 DNA: TGTGCCAGCAGCCCCGGCATCGGTTTGGGCTATGGCTGCACCTTC
CDR3 protein: CASSPGIGLGYGCTF
V gene: TRBV12-3/TRBV12-4
D gene: NA
clone size: NA
J gene: TRBJ1-2
CDR3 length: 15

CDR3 DNA: TGTGCCAGCAGTGAAGGGAGGACTAGCGGCGCCGATACGCAGTATTTT
CDR3 protein: CASSEGRTSGADTQYF
V gene: TRBV6-4
D gene: TRBD2
clone size: NA
J gene: TRBJ2-3
CDR3 length: 16

CDR3 DNA: TGTGCCAGCAGCAGGGACAGCATTCAGTATTTT
CDR3 protein: CASSRDSIQYF
V gene: TRBV6-6
D gene: TRBD1
clone size: few
J gene: TRBJ2-3
CDR3 length: 11

CDR3 DNA: TGTGCCAGCAGCCAAGAGAGCGGTCCGGATGGGCCCCAGCATTTT
CDR3 protein: CASSQESGPDGPQHF
V gene: TRBV4-2
D gene: NA
clone size: few
J gene: TRBJ1-5
CDR3 length: 15

CDR3 DNA: TGTGCCAGCAGCCAAGATGGGGAACCCGGCAGGCGACCCTACGAGCAGTACTTC
CDR3 protein: CASSQDGEPGRRPYEQYF
V gene: TRBV4-2
D gene: NA
clone size: NA
J gene: TRBJ2-7
CDR3 length: 18

CDR3 DNA: TGTGCCAGAAACTTAGTATGGGATCAGCCCCAGCATTTT
CDR3 protein: CARNLVWDQPQHF
V gene: TRBV11-2
D gene: NA
clone size: once
J gene: TRBJ1-5
CDR3 length: 13

CDR3 DNA: TGTGCCAGCTCCCCAGGACTAGCGGGTATTGATGAGCAGTTCTTC
CDR3 protein: CASSPGLAGIDEQFF
V gene: TRBV11-2
D gene: TRBD2
clone size: many
J gene: TRBJ2-1
CDR3 length: 15

CDR3 DNA: TGTGCCAGCAGTTCGACAGGGGGCCAATCACCCCTCCACTTT
CDR3 protein: CASSSTGGQSPLHF
V gene: TRBV12-3/TRBV12-4
D gene: TRBD1
clone size: few
J gene: TRBJ1-6
CDR3 length: 14

CDR3 DNA: TGTGCCAGCAGTGAAACTAGCGGGAACGGAGAGACCCAGTACTTC
CDR3 protein: CASSETSGNGETQYF
V gene: TRBV6-1
D gene: TRBD2
clone size: NA
J gene: TRBJ2-5
CDR3 length: 15

CDR3 DNA: TGTGCCAGCAGCGCCGGGGGCGCAGTCGACAATGAGCAGTTCTTC
CDR3 protein: CASSAGGAVDNEQFF
V gene: TRBV11-3
D gene: NA
clone size: many
J gene: TRBJ2-1
CDR3 length: 15

CDR3 DNA: TGTGCCAGCAGTTACTCAGGGATGTTAGTCGCTGAAGCTTTCTTT
CDR3 protein: CASSYSGMLVAEAFF
V gene: TRBV6-5
D gene: NA
clone size: NA
J gene: TRBJ1-1
CDR3 length: 15

CDR3 DNA: TGTGCCAGCAGTAAACTAGCGGGGGTCAATGAGCAGTTCTTC
CDR3 protein: CASSKLAGVNEQFF
V gene: TRBV12-3/TRBV12-4
D gene: TRBD2
clone size: NA
J gene: TRBJ2-1
CDR3 length: 14

CDR3 DNA: TGTGCCAGCAGCGACTCGTGGGCGAGGGTTACGAACATCGAGGAGCTGTTTTTT
CDR3 protein: CASSDSWARVTNIEELFF
V gene: TRBV11-2
D gene: NA
clone size: NA
J gene: TRBJ2-2
CDR3 length: 18

CDR3 DNA: TGCGCCAGCAGCCGTTACGACAATGAACAGTTCTTC
CDR3 protein: CASSRYDNEQFF
V gene: TRBV4-1
D gene: NA
clone size: once
J gene: TRBJ2-1
CDR3 length: 12

CDR3 DNA: TGTGCCAGCAGTGAAGGGGAGGGGGAAAGCACTGAAGCTTTCTTT
CDR3 protein: CASSEGEGESTEAFF
V gene: TRBV6-1
D gene: NA
clone size: few
J gene: TRBJ1-1
CDR3 length: 15

CDR3 DNA: TGTGCCAGCAGCCAAGATAGCGGGACAGAAAATGAGCAGTTCTTC
CDR3 protein: CASSQDSGTENEQFF
V gene: TRBV4-2
D gene: NA
clone size: NA
J gene: TRBJ2-1
CDR3 length: 15

CDR3 DNA: TGCGCCAGCAGCCAGGGGAATCAGCCCCAGCATTTT
CDR3 protein: CASSQGNQPQHF
V gene: TRBV4-1
D gene: NA
clone size: many
J gene: TRBJ1-5
CDR3 length: 12

CDR3 DNA: TGTGCCAGCAGCCCTCCAACGGTTAGGCGGGATGAGCAGTTCTTC
CDR3 protein: CASSPPTVRRDEQFF
V gene: TRBV12-3/TRBV12-4
D gene: NA
clone size: NA
J gene: TRBJ2-1
CDR3 length: 15

CDR3 DNA: TGTGGCATCAGCCCCAAGTCGGAAAGCGTGTACAATGAGCAGTTCTTC
CDR3 protein: CGISPKSESVYNEQFF
V gene: TRBV11-2
D gene: NA
clone size: NA
J gene: TRBJ2-1
CDR3 length: 16